The 3 T cell receptor beta chains reported below all come from one sample, sequenced in a study of blood T cell repertoires in COVID-19. Some clones are missing from TCRdb's copy, which holds only in-frame ones; the method was immunoSEQ multiplex PCR. The repertoire holds tens of thousands of clones, more than 55% seen once, with approximately 51% in the top ten. Specimen: PBMCs or T cells enriched from blood (not recorded which). All receptors derive from a woman aged 55-69 years who had been exposed to COVID-19.

The gene calls are TRBV9 and TRBJ1-1; D not certain. This CDR3 contains 14 residues. Per the germline V gene, CDR1 is SGDLS and CDR2 is YYNGEE. With 1 base removed from V and 4 bases from J, the gap between germline ends came to 11 bases. This chain's CDR3 is CASSVHTAATEAFF. The CDR3 DNA follows: TGTGCCAGCAGCGTACACACGGCGGCCACTGAAGCTTTCTTT.

This clone was seen a few times. The genes are TRBV7-2 and TRBJ2-2; 8 nucleotides line up with TRBD1. From germline, CDR1 is SGHTA and CDR2 FQGNSA. J gave up 7 bases and V 5 bases, and 12 bases lay outside the gene matches. There are 16 residues in the CDR3. The CDR3 here is CASSRTTGVTFGELFF. For the CDR3, the DNA is TGTGCCAGCAGCCGGACGACAGGGGTGACCTTCGGGGAGCTGTTTTTT.

The chain couples TRBV10-1 to TRBJ2-1, with TRBD2 matching 13 bases. CDR1 WNHNN and CDR2 SYGVQD come from the germline V gene (reference sequence). Germline trimming cut 6 bases from V and 7 bases from J; bases unmatched to any gene: 6. This CDR3 has 15 amino acids. Written as DNA, the CDR3 is TGCGCCAGCAGCCGGACTAGCGGGAGTTTAAATGAGCAGTTCTTC. It translates to CASSRTSGSLNEQFF.